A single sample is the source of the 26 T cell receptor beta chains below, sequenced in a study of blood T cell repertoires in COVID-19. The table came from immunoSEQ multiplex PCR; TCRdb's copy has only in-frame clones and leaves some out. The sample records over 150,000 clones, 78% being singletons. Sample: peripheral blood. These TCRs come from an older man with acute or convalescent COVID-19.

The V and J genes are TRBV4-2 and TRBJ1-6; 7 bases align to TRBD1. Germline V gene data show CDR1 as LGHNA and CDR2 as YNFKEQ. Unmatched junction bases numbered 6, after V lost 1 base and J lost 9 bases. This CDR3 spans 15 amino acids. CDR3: CASSQAQGMGSPLHF. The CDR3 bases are TGTGCCAGCAGCCAAGCACAGGGGATGGGTTCACCCCTCCACTTT.

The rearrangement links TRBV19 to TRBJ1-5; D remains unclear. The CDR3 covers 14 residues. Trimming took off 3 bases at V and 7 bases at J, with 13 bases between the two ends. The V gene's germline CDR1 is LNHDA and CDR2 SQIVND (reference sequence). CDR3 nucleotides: TGTGCCAGTAGTATGGGGAGAGAATGGCAGCCCCAGCATTTT. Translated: CASSMGREWQPQHF.

Here the CDR3 DNA reads TGTGCCAGCAGCTCAGCCACAGGGGGCGCCGGCTATGGCTACACCTTC. The encoded protein is CASSSATGGAGYGYTF. This sequence joins TRBV7-2 and TRBJ1-2; 9 bases match TRBD1. Unmatched junction bases numbered 10, after V lost 4 bases and J lost 4 bases. This CDR3 region has 16 residues. Germline V gives CDR1 SGHTA, CDR2 FQGNSA.

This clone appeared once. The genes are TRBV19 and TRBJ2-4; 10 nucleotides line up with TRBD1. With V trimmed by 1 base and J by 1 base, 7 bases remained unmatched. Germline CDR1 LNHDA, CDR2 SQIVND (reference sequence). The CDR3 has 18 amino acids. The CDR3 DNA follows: TGTGCCAGTAGTATAGGGCCGGGACAGGGGAGTGCCAAAAACATTCAGTACTTC. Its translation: CASSIGPGQGSAKNIQYF.

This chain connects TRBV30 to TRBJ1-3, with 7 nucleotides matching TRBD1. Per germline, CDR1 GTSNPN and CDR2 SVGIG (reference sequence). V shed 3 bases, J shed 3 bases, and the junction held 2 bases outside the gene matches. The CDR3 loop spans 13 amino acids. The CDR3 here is CAWSQGVGNTIYF. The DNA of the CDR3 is TGTGCCTGGAGCCAGGGGGTTGGAAACACCATATATTTT.

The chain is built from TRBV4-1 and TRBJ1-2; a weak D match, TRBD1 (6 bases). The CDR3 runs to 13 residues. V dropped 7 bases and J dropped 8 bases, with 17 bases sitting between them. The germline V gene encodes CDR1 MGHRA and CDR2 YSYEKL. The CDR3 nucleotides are TGCGCCAGCAAGGGGGGGGCGCTGGGCGGCTACACCTTC. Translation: CASKGGALGGYTF.

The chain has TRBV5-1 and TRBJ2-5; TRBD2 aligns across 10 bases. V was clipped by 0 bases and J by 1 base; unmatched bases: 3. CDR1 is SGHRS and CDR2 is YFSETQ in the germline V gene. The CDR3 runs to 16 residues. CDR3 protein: CASSLELAGTQETQYF. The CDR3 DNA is TGCGCCAGCAGCTTGGAACTAGCGGGGACCCAAGAGACCCAGTACTTC.

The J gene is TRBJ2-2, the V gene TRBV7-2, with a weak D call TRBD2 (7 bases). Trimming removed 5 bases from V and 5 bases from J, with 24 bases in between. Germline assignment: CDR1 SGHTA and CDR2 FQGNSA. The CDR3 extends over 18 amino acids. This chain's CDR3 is CASSLRGAGAGDTGELFF. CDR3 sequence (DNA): TGTGCCAGCAGCCTCCGCGGGGCGGGGGCAGGAGATACCGGGGAGCTGTTTTTT.

The CDR3 nucleotides are TGTGCCACCCAGACAGGGCTGGGCACTGAAGCTTTCTTT. Its translation is CATQTGLGTEAFF. The chain links TRBV28 to TRBJ1-1, with TRBD1 identical over 7 bases. The V segment lost 10 bases and the J segment 4 bases; nucleotides outside the gene matches: 9. Germline V gene sequence: CDR1 MDHEN, CDR2 SYDVKM. The CDR3 runs to 13 residues.

The CDR3 coding sequence is TGTGCCAGCAGCAAATCTTTCGCAGGTGACTATGGCTACACCTTC. Protein sequence: CASSKSFAGDYGYTF. The V and J genes are TRBV21-1 and TRBJ1-2; TRBD1, the table's D call, was not compared with the DNA. TRBV21-1 is an annotated pseudogene. The CDR3 runs to 15 residues.

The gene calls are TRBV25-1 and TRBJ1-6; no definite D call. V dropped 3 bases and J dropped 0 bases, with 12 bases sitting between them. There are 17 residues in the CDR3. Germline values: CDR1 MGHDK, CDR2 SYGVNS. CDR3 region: CASSDKGRSSYNSPLHF. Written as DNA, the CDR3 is TGTGCCAGCAGTGACAAAGGGAGGAGCTCCTATAATTCACCCCTCCACTTT.

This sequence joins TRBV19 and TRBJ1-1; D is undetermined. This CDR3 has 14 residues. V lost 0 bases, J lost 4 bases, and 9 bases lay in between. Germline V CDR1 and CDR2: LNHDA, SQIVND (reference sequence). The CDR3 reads CASSIDGGPTEAFF. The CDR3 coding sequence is TGTGCCAGTAGTATAGATGGTGGCCCCACTGAAGCTTTCTTT.

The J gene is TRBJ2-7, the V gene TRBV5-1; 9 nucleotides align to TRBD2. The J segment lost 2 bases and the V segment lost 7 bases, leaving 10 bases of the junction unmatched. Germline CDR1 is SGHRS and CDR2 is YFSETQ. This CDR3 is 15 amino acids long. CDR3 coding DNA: TGCGCCAGCCGCATGGGACTAGCAGAAACCTACGAGCAGTACTTC. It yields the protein CASRMGLAETYEQYF.

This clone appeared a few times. The CDR3 nucleotides are TGTGCCAGCAGCATCGAGACAGCGAATGACTATGGCTACACCTTC. This translates into CASSIETANDYGYTF. V usage is TRBV5-6 and J usage is TRBJ1-2, with D possibly being TRBD1 (5 bases). The CDR3 contains 15 residues. The V gene lost 4 bases and the J gene lost 3 bases, with 16 bases spanning the gap. Germline assignment: CDR1 SGHDT and CDR2 YYEEEE.

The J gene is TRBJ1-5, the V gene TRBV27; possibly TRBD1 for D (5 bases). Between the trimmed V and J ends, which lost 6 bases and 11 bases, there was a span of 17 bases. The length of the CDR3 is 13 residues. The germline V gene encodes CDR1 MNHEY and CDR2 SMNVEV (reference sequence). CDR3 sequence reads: CASSTDSIRSQHF. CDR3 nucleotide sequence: TGTGCCAGCAGCACCGACAGTATTAGGTCCCAGCATTTT.

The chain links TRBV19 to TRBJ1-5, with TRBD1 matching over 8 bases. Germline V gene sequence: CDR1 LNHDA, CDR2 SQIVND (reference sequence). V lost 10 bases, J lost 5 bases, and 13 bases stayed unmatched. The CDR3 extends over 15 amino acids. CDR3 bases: TGTGCCACTAGGGGGTTCACGACAGGGGATCAGCCCCAGCATTTT. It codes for CATRGFTTGDQPQHF.

The CDR3 loop is CAISGGLVANEKLFF. The CDR3, as DNA: TGTGCCATCAGTGGTGGGCTCGTGGCTAATGAAAAACTGTTTTTT. This chain connects TRBV10-3 to TRBJ1-4; the D is unclear. CDR3 length equals 15 residues. The germline V and J ends were trimmed by 4 bases and 3 bases, with 12 bases remaining between them. CDR1 is ENHRY, CDR2 SYGVKD, per germline.

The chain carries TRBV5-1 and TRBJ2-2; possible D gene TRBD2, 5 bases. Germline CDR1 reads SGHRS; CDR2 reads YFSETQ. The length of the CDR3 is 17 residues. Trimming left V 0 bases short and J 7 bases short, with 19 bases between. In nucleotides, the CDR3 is TGCGCCAGCAGCTTGGCGGGGTCGGCGAGAAAGGTCGGGGAGCTGTTTTTT. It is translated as CASSLAGSARKVGELFF.

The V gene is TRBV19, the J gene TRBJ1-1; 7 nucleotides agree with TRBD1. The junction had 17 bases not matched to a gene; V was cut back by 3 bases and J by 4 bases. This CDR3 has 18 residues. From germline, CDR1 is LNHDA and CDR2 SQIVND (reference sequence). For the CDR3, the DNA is TGTGCCAGTAGTATCCCGGCCTTCGGGGCAGGGGGAGGCACTGAAGCTTTCTTT. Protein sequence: CASSIPAFGAGGGTEAFF. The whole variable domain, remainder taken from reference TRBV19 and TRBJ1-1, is DGGITQSPKYLFRKEGQNVTLSCEQNLNHDAMYWYRQDPGQGLRLIYYSQIVNDFQKGDIAEGYSVSREKKESFPLTVTSAQKNPTAFYLCASSIPAFGAGGGTEAFFGQGTRLTVV.

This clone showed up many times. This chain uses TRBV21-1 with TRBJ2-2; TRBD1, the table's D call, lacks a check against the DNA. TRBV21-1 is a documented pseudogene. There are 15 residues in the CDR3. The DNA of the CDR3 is TGTGCCAGCCGTGAAAGGGACAGGGACACCGGGGAGCTGTTTTTT. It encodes CASRERDRDTGELFF.

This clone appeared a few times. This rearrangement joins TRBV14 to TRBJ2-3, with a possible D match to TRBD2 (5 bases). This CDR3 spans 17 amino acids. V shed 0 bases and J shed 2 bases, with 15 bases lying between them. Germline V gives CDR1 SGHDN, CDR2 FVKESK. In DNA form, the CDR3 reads TGTGCCAGCAGCCAAGACGGACTTCTCACATACACAGATACGCAGTATTTT. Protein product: CASSQDGLLTYTDTQYF.

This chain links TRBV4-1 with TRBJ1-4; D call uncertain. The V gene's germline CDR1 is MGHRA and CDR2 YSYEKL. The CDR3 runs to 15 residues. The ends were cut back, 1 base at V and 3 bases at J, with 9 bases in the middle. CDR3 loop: CASSQGAAPNEKLFF. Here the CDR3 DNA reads TGCGCCAGCAGCCAAGGGGCAGCACCTAATGAAAAACTGTTTTTT.

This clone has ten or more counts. The CDR3 loop is CASSLTGRNTIYF. CDR3 nucleotides: TGTGCCAGCAGTTTAACAGGGAGAAACACCATATATTTT. V usage is TRBV12-3 or TRBV12-4 and J usage is TRBJ1-3; a weak D match, TRBD1 (6 bases). The CDR3 has 13 residues. The V and J ends lost 2 bases and 5 bases respectively, with 7 bases between them.

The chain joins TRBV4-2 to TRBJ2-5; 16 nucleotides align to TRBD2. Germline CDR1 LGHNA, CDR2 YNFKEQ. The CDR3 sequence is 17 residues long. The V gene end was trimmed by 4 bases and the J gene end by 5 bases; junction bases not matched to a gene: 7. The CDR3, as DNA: TGTGCCAGCAGCCCAGGGACTAGCGGGGGGGCCAGTGAGACCCAGTACTTC. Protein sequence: CASSPGTSGGASETQYF.

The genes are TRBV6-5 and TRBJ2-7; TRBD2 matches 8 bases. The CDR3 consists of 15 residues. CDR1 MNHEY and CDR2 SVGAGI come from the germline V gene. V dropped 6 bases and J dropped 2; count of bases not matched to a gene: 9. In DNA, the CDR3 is TGTGCCAGCAGCCCCAGGGGCGGGGGGCCCTACGAGCAGTACTTC. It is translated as CASSPRGGGPYEQYF.

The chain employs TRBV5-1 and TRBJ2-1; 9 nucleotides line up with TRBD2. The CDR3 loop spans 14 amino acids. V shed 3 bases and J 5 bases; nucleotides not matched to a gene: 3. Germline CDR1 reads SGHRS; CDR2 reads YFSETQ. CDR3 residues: CASSSLAGDNEQFF. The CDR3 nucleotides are TGCGCCAGCAGCTCTTTAGCGGGGGACAATGAGCAGTTCTTC.